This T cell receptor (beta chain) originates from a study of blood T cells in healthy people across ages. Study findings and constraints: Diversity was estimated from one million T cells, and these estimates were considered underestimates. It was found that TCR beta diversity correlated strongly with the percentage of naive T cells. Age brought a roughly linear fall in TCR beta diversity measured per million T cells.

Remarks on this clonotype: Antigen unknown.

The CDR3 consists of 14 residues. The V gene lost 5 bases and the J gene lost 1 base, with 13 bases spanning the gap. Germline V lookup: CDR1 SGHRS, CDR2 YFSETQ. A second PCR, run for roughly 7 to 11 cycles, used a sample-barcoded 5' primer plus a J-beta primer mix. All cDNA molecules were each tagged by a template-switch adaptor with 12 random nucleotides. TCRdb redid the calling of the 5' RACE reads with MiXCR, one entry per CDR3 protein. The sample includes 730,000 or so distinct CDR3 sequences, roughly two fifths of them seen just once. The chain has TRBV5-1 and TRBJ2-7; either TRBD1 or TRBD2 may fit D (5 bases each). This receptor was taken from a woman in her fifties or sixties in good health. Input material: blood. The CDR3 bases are TGCGCCAGCAGGCGGAGAGGGGAGTCCTACGAGCAGTACTTC. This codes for CASRRRGESYEQYF. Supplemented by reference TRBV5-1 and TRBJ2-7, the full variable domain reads KAGVTQTPRYLIKTRGQQVTLSCSPISGHRSVSWYQQTPGQGLQFLFEYFSETQRNKGNFPGRFSGRQFSNSRSEMNVSTLELGDSALYLCASRRRGESYEQYFGPGTRLTVT.